The 29 T cell receptor beta chains presented below share a single source sample, sequenced in a study of T cell clones after liver transplantation. Clones were sequenced by immunoSEQ multiplex PCR, and TCRdb holds only the in-frame ones, with some missing. Seen here are approximately 22,000 clones, over 85% observed once, and the top ten hold 25%. The sample consisted of CD8+ T cells from blood, taken around 25 months after liver transplant. Every receptor here comes from a human patient who received a liver transplant. Some T cells may possibly be graft donor cells.

The chain carries TRBV18 and TRBJ2-3; D is perhaps TRBD2 (7 bases). Germline CDR1 KGHSH, CDR2 LQKENI. CDR3 length: 15 residues. Trimming cost V 3 bases and J 8 bases, with 18 bases left between them. The CDR3 bases are TGTGCCAGCTCACCGCACCTAGGGGGACTACCTACGCAGTATTTT. Amino acids: CASSPHLGGLPTQYF.

The rearrangement joins TRBV23-1 to TRBJ2-2; D possibly uses TRBD1 or TRBD2 (5 bases each). TRBV23-1 is assigned to the ORF class and has an uncertain function. The V and J ends lost 3 bases and 7 bases respectively, with 15 bases between them. The CDR3 has 15 residues. The CDR3 sequence: CASSHTGRIHGELFF. The CDR3 DNA reads TGCGCCAGCAGTCATACGGGACGGATTCACGGGGAGCTGTTTTTT.

V gene TRBV11-2 combines with J gene TRBJ2-2; D assignment may be TRBD1 or TRBD2 (5 bases each). Trimming shortened V by 1 base and J by 2 bases, and 8 bases separated the two germline ends. Germline CDR1 SGHAT, CDR2 FQNNGV. The CDR3 covers 15 residues. This CDR3 is CASSLVRDNTGELFF. CDR3 DNA: TGTGCCAGCAGCTTAGTCAGGGACAACACCGGGGAGCTGTTTTTT.

The chain is built from TRBV5-1 and TRBJ2-2; 11 bases line up with TRBD2. The CDR3 loop spans 17 amino acids. Germline V lookup: CDR1 SGHRS, CDR2 YFSETQ. The trim removed 0 bases at V and 3 bases at J, leaving 4 bases unmatched. The DNA for the CDR3 is TGCGCCAGCAGCTTGGGACTAGCGGGATTGGACACCGGGGAGCTGTTTTTT. Protein sequence: CASSLGLAGLDTGELFF.

The chain recombines TRBV27 with TRBJ2-3, with 7 bases aligning to TRBD1. The junction had 15 bases not matched to a gene; V was cut back by 3 bases and J by 0 bases. Germline CDR1 is MNHEY and CDR2 is SMNVEV (reference sequence). The length of the CDR3 is 19 residues. The CDR3 bases are TGTGCCAGCAGTTTCTTAACTGGGACAGCAACCGTTAGCACAGATACGCAGTATTTT. Translated: CASSFLTGTATVSTDTQYF.

The sample holds a few counts of this clone. One end of the junction does not line up with germline, which may come from a read error. The rearrangement links TRBV12-5 to TRBJ1-2; D remains unclear. Per the germline V gene, CDR1 is LGHNT and CDR2 is FRNRAP. CDR3 length: 13 residues. CDR3 loop: CASGMVPRNGYTF. The CDR3, as DNA: TGTGCTAGTGGTATGGTACCCCGGAATGGCTACACCTTC.

CDR3 sequence: CSVADIEAFF. The CDR3 DNA reads TGCAGCGTCGCAGATATTGAAGCTTTCTTT. The chain links TRBV29-1 to TRBJ1-1; D gene unclear. CDR3 length: 10 residues. Germline V CDR1 and CDR2: SQVTM, ANQGSEA. Deletions cut 6 bases from V and 7 bases from J, with 9 bases between.

For the CDR3, the DNA is TGTGCCAGCAGTGACCCCGGGACAGGGGTGTACGAGCAGTACTTC. Translating gives CASSDPGTGVYEQYF. The V and J genes are TRBV25-1 and TRBJ2-7; 10 bases match TRBD1. The CDR3 totals 15 residues. Germline CDR1 is MGHDK and CDR2 is SYGVNS. The ends lost 3 bases at V and 4 bases at J; junction bases unmatched: 6.

The chain has TRBV7-9 and TRBJ2-7, with a possible D match to TRBD2 (6 bases). CDR1 is SEHNR and CDR2 is FQNEAQ in the germline V gene (reference sequence). The ends were cut back, 0 bases at V and 7 bases at J, with 7 bases in the middle. The CDR3 runs 12 residues. CDR3 sequence: CASSLAGGEQYF. The CDR3 DNA reads as TGTGCCAGCAGCTTAGCTGGGGGGGAGCAGTACTTC. The variable domain in full, with the rest retrieved from reference TRBV7-9 and TRBJ2-7, is DTGVSQNPRHKITKRGQNVTFRCDPISEHNRLYWYRQTLGQGPEFLTYFQNEAQLEKSRLLSDRFSAERPKGSFSTLEIQRTEQGDSAMYLCASSLAGGEQYFGPGTRLTVT.

This sequence joins TRBV28 and TRBJ1-2, with 11 bases lining up with TRBD1. The CDR3 consists of 15 residues. With 5 bases clipped from V and 5 bases from J, the junction kept 7 bases outside the gene matches. Germline V gene data show CDR1 as MDHEN and CDR2 as SYDVKM. CDR3 coding DNA: TGTGCCAGCAGTCCGGACAGGGGGCGCGGGTATGGCTACACCTTC. This gives the protein CASSPDRGRGYGYTF.

This sequence joins TRBV10-1 and TRBJ2-1, with TRBD2 as a possible D gene (6 bases). CDR1 and CDR2 from the germline V gene are WNHNN and SYGVQD (reference sequence). V gave up 3 bases and J gave up 7 bases, with 19 bases separating them. CDR3 size: 16 residues. CDR3 sequence reads: CASSEGAEGEGNEQFF. In DNA, the CDR3 is TGCGCCAGCAGTGAAGGAGCGGAGGGAGAGGGTAATGAGCAGTTCTTC.

The rearrangement uses TRBV7-9 and TRBJ2-7, with a tentative D call TRBD2 (6 bases). The CDR3 contains 13 residues. Germline loops: CDR1 SEHNR, CDR2 FQNEAQ (reference sequence). Deletions cut 5 bases from V and 5 bases from J, with 13 bases between. The CDR3 loop is CASSPRLEDEQYF. The CDR3 DNA reads TGTGCCAGCAGCCCCCGACTAGAGGACGAGCAGTACTTC.

CDR3 loop: CASSVRGTNEKLFF. The CDR3 DNA reads TGTGCCAGCAGTGTCCGGGGCACTAATGAAAAACTGTTTTTT. The V gene is TRBV2, the J gene TRBJ1-4; tentative D call: TRBD1 (5 bases). The CDR3 sequence is 14 residues long. The V and J ends lost 4 bases and 2 bases respectively, with 8 bases between them. CDR1 and CDR2 from the germline V gene are SNHLY and FYNNEI.

This rearrangement joins TRBV25-1 to TRBJ2-7; 8 bases are a match to TRBD2. This CDR3 has 16 residues. The V segment lost 4 bases and the J segment 2 bases; nucleotides outside the gene matches: 10. The germline gives CDR1 MGHDK, CDR2 SYGVNS. DNA of the CDR3: TGTGCCAGCAGTGTCAACTCCGGGAGGGGAGCCTACGAGCAGTACTTC. Amino acids: CASSVNSGRGAYEQYF.

This clone was observed once. This chain links TRBV12-5 with TRBJ2-7; 8 bases match TRBD1. V shed 1 base and J 5 bases; nucleotides not matched to a gene: 4. The CDR3 extends over 14 amino acids. Germline V gene data show CDR1 as LGHNT and CDR2 as FRNRAP. In DNA form, the CDR3 reads TGTGCTAGTGGTTTGGGGACAGGGTTGGACGAGCAGTACTTC. As protein: CASGLGTGLDEQYF.

CDR3 protein: CASSSTGTGSTEAFF. The CDR3 region has the DNA TGTGCCAGCAGCTCCACTGGGACAGGTTCTACTGAAGCTTTCTTT. The rearrangement joins TRBV5-6 to TRBJ1-1; TRBD1 matches 8 bases. CDR1 SGHDT and CDR2 YYEEEE come from the germline V gene. The CDR3 runs to 15 residues. Trimming took 3 bases from V and 5 from J; bases not matched to a gene: 9.

This clone was detected only a few times. The gene calls are TRBV28 and TRBJ1-5; TRBD1 matches at 8 bases. The CDR3 extends over 14 amino acids. Germline V gene sequence: CDR1 MDHEN, CDR2 SYDVKM. V was pared by 6 bases and J by 5 bases, with 6 bases of the junction left unmatched. CDR3 sequence (DNA): TGTGCCAGCAGGGACAGGGAAGGGGATCAGCCCCAGCATTTT. Its protein product is CASRDREGDQPQHF.

This chain joins TRBV7-9 and TRBJ2-7, with D possibly being TRBD1 (5 bases). The V and J ends lost 2 bases and 3 bases respectively, with 14 bases between them. The CDR3 spans 15 residues. Germline V lookup: CDR1 SEHNR, CDR2 FQNEAQ (reference sequence). The CDR3 DNA reads as TGTGCCAGCAGCTTAATGGGAATACAGGACTACGAGCAGTACTTC. Translated, it gives CASSLMGIQDYEQYF.

The rearrangement joins TRBV27 to TRBJ2-3; no definite D call. Germline CDR1 MNHEY, CDR2 SMNVEV (reference sequence). The CDR3 has 12 residues. V was shortened by 3 bases and J by 4 bases, with 5 bases between the two germline ends. Written as DNA, the CDR3 is TGTGCCAGCAGTTTCCCCGCAGATACGCAGTATTTT. This encodes CASSFPADTQYF.

V gene TRBV25-1 combines with J gene TRBJ2-1, with TRBD2 matching 11 bases. V was pared by 2 bases and J by 4 bases, with 7 bases of the junction left unmatched. The CDR3 runs to 17 residues. Per germline, CDR1 MGHDK and CDR2 SYGVNS. The DNA of the CDR3 is TGTGCCAGCAGTGAAGAGACTAGCGGGGTAATTTACAATGAGCAGTTCTTC. Encoded protein: CASSEETSGVIYNEQFF.

The V call is TRBV7-9, the J call TRBJ2-7; a weak D match, TRBD1 (5 bases). In germline, CDR1 is SEHNR, CDR2 FQNEAQ (reference sequence). Trimming left V 0 bases short and J 1 base short, with 10 bases between. The CDR3 is 15 residues long. For the CDR3, the DNA is TGTGCCAGCAGCTTAGCGCAAGGGGTATCCTACGAGCAGTACTTC. Translated: CASSLAQGVSYEQYF.

This clone was seen a single time. The rearrangement links TRBV7-2 to TRBJ2-1; 10 bases line up with TRBD2. J lost 4 bases, V lost 4 bases, and 4 bases had no gene match. The germline V gene encodes CDR1 SGHTA and CDR2 FQGNSA. The CDR3 length is 15 residues. The CDR3 bases are TGTGCCAGCAGCTGGCTAGCGGGAGCTTACAATGAGCAGTTCTTC. It encodes CASSWLAGAYNEQFF.

The chain recombines TRBV6-5 with TRBJ2-5; either TRBD1 or TRBD2 may fit D (5 bases each). The CDR3 runs to 14 residues. Trimming shortened V by 2 bases and J by 5 bases, and 12 bases separated the two germline ends. Germline CDR1 MNHEY, CDR2 SVGAGI. The DNA of the CDR3 is TGTGCCAGCAGTTACGGGGGTCTAGGGGAGACCCAGTACTTC. It specifies CASSYGGLGETQYF.

This chain links TRBV27 with TRBJ2-7; 8 bases line up with TRBD2. The germline V gene encodes CDR1 MNHEY and CDR2 SMNVEV (reference sequence). The CDR3 is 13 amino acids. The V segment lost 2 bases and the J segment 5 bases; nucleotides outside the gene matches: 2. The CDR3: CASSLGLADEQYF. The CDR3 DNA reads TGTGCCAGCAGTTTAGGACTAGCCGACGAGCAGTACTTC.

V is TRBV7-9 and J is TRBJ2-3, with 9 bases lining up with TRBD1. This CDR3 contains 15 residues. Germline V gene data show CDR1 as SEHNR and CDR2 as FQNEAQ (reference sequence). The V gene end was trimmed by 3 bases and the J gene end by 5 bases; junction bases not matched to a gene: 6. The CDR3 bases are TGTGCCAGCAGCTTCCGGGACAGGGCAATAGATACGCAGTATTTT. This translates into CASSFRDRAIDTQYF.

The gene calls are TRBV9 and TRBJ2-7, with a tentative D call TRBD2 (7 bases). Trimming pared 0 bases from V and 4 bases from J, leaving 17 bases between. Per the germline V gene, CDR1 is SGDLS and CDR2 is YYNGEE. This CDR3 spans 16 amino acids. The CDR3 sequence is CASSVGTMGRGYEQYF. The CDR3 DNA is TGTGCCAGCAGCGTAGGCACCATGGGGAGGGGGTACGAGCAGTACTTC.

The CDR3 region is CASSPEWQREYADTQYF. CDR3 nucleotide sequence: TGTGCCAGCTCACCCGAATGGCAGCGGGAGTACGCAGATACGCAGTATTTT. The chain combines TRBV18 with TRBJ2-3; TRBD2 aligns across 8 bases. J was trimmed by 4 bases and V by 3 bases; bases with no gene match: 12. This CDR3 has 17 residues. Germline CDR1 and CDR2: KGHSH and LQKENI.

The V call is TRBV5-1, the J call TRBJ2-7; perhaps TRBD2 as D (7 bases). V was cut by 4 bases and J by 6 bases, with 23 bases left in between. Germline V gene data show CDR1 as SGHRS and CDR2 as YFSETQ. The CDR3 has 16 amino acids. Here the CDR3 DNA reads TGCGCCAGCAGCGTAGGTCCGGGGGGCTCTTTGTTCGAGCAGTACTTC. Translation: CASSVGPGGSLFEQYF. The full variable domain, with the rest looked up from reference TRBV5-1 and TRBJ2-7, is KAGVTQTPRYLIKTRGQQVTLSCSPISGHRSVSWYQQTPGQGLQFLFEYFSETQRNKGNFPGRFSGRQFSNSRSEMNVSTLELGDSALYLCASSVGPGGSLFEQYFGPGTRLTVT.

The V call is TRBV19, the J call TRBJ2-7, with D hard to call. This CDR3 is 15 amino acids long. CDR1 and CDR2 from the germline V gene are LNHDA and SQIVND (reference sequence). V was trimmed by 0 bases and J by 6 bases, leaving 15 bases between them. The DNA for the CDR3 is TGTGCCAGTAGTATAGATCGGAAACGGGTCGGCGAGCAGTACTTC. It is translated as CASSIDRKRVGEQYF.